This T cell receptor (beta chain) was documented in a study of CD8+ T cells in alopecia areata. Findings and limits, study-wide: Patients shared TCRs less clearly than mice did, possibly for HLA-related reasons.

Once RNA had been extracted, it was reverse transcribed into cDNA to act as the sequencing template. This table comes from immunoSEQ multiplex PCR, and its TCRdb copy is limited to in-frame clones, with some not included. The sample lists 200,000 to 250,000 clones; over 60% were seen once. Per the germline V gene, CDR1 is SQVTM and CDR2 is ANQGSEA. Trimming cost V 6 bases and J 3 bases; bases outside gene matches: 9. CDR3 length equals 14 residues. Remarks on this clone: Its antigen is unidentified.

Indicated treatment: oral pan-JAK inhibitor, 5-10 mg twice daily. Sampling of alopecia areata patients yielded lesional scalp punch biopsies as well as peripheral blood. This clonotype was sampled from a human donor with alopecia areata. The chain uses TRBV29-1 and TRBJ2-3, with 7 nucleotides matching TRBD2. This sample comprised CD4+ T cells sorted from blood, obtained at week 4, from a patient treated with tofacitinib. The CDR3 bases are TGCAGCGTAGCTTCCGGGACTACAACAGATACGCAGTATTTT. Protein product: CSVASGTTTDTQYF.